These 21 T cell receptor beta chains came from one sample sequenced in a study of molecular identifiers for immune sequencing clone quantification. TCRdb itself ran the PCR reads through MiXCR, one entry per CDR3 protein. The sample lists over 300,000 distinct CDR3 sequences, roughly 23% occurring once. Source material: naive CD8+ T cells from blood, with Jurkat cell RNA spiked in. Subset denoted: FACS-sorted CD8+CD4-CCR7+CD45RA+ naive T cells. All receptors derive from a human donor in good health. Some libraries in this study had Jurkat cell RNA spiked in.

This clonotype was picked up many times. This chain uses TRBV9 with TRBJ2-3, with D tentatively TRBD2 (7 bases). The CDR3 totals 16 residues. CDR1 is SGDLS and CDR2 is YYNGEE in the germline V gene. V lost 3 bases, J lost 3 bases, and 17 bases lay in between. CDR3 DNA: TGTGCCAGCAGCGCAGGGGCGGGAGTACGGACAGATACGCAGTATTTT. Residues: CASSAGAGVRTDTQYF.

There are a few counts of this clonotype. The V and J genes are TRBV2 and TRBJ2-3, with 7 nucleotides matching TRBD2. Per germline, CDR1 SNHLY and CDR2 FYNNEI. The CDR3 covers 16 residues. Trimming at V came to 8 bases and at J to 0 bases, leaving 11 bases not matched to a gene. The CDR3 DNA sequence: TGTGCCAGCGGGGGGGACTACTGGGGAAGCACAGATACGCAGTATTTT. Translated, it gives CASGGDYWGSTDTQYF.

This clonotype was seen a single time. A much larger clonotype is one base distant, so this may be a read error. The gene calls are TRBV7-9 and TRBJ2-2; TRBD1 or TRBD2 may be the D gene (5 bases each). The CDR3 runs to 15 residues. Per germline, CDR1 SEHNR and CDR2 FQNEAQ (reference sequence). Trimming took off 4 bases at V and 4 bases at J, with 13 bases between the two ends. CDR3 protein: CASSSGTTSTGELFF. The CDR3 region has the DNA TGTGCCAGCAGCTCCGGGACGACGAGCACCGGGGAGCTGTTTTTT.

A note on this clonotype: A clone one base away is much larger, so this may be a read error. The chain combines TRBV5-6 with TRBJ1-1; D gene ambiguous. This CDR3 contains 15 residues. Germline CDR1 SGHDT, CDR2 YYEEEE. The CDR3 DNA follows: TGTGCCAGCAGCTTGGGGGGAGGACCCCCCACTGAAGCTCTCTTT. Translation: CASSLGGGPPTEALF.

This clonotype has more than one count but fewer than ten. The DNA of the CDR3 is TGTGCCAGCAGTCCGGTTAGCGGGAGTGGCTACGAGCAGTACTTC. Translated, it gives CASSPVSGSGYEQYF. The rearrangement links TRBV28 to TRBJ2-7, with TRBD2 matching 9 bases. The CDR3 consists of 15 residues. Germline CDR1 and CDR2: MDHEN and SYDVKM. The V gene end was trimmed by 5 bases and the J gene end by 3 bases; junction bases not matched to a gene: 8.

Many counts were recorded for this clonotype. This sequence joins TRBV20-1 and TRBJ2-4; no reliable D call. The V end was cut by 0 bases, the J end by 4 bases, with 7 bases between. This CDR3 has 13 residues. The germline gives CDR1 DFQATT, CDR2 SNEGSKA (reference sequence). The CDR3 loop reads CSARDRQKNIQYF. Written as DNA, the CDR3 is TGCAGTGCTAGAGATCGCCAGAAAAACATTCAGTACTTC.

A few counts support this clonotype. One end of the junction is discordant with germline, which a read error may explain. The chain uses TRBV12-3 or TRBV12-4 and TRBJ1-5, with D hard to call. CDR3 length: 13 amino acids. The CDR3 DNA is TGTGCCAGCAGTTTAAACGGGAATCAGCCCCGGCATTTT. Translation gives CASSLNGNQPRHF.

The CDR3 region is CASSPTGDYGYTF. The CDR3 region has the DNA TGTGCCAGTAGCCCGACAGGTGACTATGGCTACACCTTC. The V and J genes are TRBV19 and TRBJ1-2; D is perhaps TRBD1 (6 bases). Per germline, CDR1 LNHDA and CDR2 SQIVND (reference sequence). The CDR3 sequence is 13 residues long. With 6 bases removed from V and 3 bases from J, the gap between germline ends came to 11 bases. The full variable domain, completed using reference TRBV19 and TRBJ1-2, is DGGITQSPKYLFRKEGQNVTLSCEQNLNHDAMYWYRQDPGQGLRLIYYSQIVNDFQKGDIAEGYSVSREKKESFPLTVTSAQKNPTAFYLCASSPTGDYGYTFGSGTRLTVV.

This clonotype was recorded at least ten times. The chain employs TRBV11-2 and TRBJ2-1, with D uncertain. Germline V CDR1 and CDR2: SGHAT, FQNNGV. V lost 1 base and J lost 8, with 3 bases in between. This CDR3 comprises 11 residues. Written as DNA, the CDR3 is TGTGCCAGCAGCTTAGGCCATGAGCAGTTCTTC. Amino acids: CASSLGHEQFF.

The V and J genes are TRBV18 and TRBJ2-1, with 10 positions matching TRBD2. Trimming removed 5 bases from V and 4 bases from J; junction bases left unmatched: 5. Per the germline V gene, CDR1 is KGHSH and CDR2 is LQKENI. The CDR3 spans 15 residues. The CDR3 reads CASSKAGGEYNEQFF. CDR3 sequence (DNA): TGTGCCAGCTCAAAAGCGGGAGGGGAGTACAATGAGCAGTTCTTC.

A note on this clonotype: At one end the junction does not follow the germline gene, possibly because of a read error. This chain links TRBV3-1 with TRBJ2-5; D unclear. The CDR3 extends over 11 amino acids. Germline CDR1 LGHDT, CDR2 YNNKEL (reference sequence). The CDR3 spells CASSSQEPQYF. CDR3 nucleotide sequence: TGTGCCAGCAGCTCACAAGAGCCCCAGTACTTC.

DNA of the CDR3: TGTGCCAGCAGCCAAGACAGACTAGCGGCCCACCTGGAGCAGTACTTC. Protein product: CASSQDRLAAHLEQYF. The rearrangement links TRBV3-1 to TRBJ2-7; 9 nucleotides match TRBD2. The ends lost 0 bases at V and 7 bases at J; junction bases unmatched: 10. Germline lookup yields CDR1 LGHDT and CDR2 YNNKEL (reference sequence). This CDR3 is built from 16 residues.

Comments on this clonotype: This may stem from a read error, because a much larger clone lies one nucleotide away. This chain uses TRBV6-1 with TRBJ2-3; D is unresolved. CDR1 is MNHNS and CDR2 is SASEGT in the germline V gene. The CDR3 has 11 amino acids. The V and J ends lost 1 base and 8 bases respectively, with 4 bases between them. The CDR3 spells CASSEGVTQYF. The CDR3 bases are TGTGCCAGCAGTGAAGGAGTTACGCAGTATTTT.

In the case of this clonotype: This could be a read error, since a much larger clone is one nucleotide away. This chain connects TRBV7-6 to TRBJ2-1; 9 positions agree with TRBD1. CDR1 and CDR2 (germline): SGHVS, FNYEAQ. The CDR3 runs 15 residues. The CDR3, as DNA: TGTGCCAGCAGCTTAGGGGGACAGGGTACCAATGAGCAGTCCTTC. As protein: CASSLGGQGTNEQSF.

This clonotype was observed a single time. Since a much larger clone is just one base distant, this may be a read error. CDR3 sequence: CASSYSVLETQHF. As DNA, the CDR3 is TGTGCCAGCAGTTATAGCGTTTTGGAGACCCAGCACTTC. The chain joins TRBV6-5 to TRBJ2-5, with D possibly TRBD2 on 5 matching bases. Per germline, CDR1 MNHEY and CDR2 SVGAGI. This CDR3 has 13 amino acids.

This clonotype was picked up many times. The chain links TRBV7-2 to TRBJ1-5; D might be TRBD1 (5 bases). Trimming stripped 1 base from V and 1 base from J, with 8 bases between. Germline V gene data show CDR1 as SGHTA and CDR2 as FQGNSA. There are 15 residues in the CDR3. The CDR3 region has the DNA TGTGCCAGCAGCTTAGTTAGGGACAGCAATCAGCCCCAGCATTTT. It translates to CASSLVRDSNQPQHF.

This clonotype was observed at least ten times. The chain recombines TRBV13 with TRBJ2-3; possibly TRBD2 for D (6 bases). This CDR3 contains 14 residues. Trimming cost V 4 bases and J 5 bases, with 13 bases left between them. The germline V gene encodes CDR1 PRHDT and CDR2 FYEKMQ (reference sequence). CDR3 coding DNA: TGTGCCAGCAGCTCTAGCGAGACGGTAGATACGCAGTATTTT. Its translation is CASSSSETVDTQYF.

As DNA, the CDR3 is TGTGCCAGCAGAGGGACTAGCGCCTACACAGATACGCAGTATTTT. This encodes CASRGTSAYTDTQYF. The chain joins TRBV2 to TRBJ2-3, with 10 bases that match TRBD2. The junction had 5 bases not matched to a gene; V was cut back by 6 bases and J by 2 bases. This CDR3 spans 15 amino acids. Germline CDR1 is SNHLY and CDR2 is FYNNEI.

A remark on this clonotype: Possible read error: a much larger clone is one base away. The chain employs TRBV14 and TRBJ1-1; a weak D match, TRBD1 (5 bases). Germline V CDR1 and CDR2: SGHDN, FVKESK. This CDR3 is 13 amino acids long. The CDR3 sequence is CTSSPGGWREAFF. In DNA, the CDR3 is TGTACCAGCAGCCCCGGGGGGTGGCGTGAAGCTTTCTTT.

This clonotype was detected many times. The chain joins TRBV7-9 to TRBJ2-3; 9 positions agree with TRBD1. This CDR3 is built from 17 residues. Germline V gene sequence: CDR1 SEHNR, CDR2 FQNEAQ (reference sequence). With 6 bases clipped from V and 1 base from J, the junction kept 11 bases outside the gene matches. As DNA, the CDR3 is TGTGCCAGCAGTGAGATTACCCGGGACAGGGGCACAGATACGCAGTATTTT. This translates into CASSEITRDRGTDTQYF.

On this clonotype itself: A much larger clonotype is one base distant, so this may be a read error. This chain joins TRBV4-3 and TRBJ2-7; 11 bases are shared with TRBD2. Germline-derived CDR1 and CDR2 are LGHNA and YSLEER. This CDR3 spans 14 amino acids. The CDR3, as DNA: TGCGCCAGCAGCGACGGGACTAGCGGCTACGAGCGGTACTTC. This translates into CASSDGTSGYERYF.